This TCR beta chain appears in the sequencing data of a study of technical replicates of blood from a handful of donors (dated by TCRdb to 2015 to 2018). CDR1 SGHRS and CDR2 YFSETQ were looked up in the germline V gene. Inclusive of the bounding cysteine and phenylalanine, the CDR3 is 20 residues long. Just CDR3 DNA is preserved here, 60 bases in frame from base 1. V is cut by 3 bases and J by 3 bases, and the space between the germline ends is 27 bases. Receptor amplification or capture employed the immunoSEQ multiplex PCR assay. What TCRdb holds here is the immuneACCESS table cut down to in-frame rearrangements. Part of the clones is not present; checked against another copy, under half of the missing clones reflect an unresolved V gene, and the others are unexplained. Counted in this sample were about 75,000 clones; 92% of them appeared once. The ten largest clones represent about 0.4% of the sample.

Comments on this clone: What antigen it recognizes has not been identified. Base-call qualities are not available, and no considerably larger clone is one nucleotide away.

The source is a human donor in good health. Sequencing was performed on T cells isolated from PBMCs. The chain is encoded by TRBV5-1 joined to TRBJ2-2; TRBD1 is a possible D gene, resting on 9 matching bases. The CDR3 reads as follows: CASSSTGTGLGGRHTGELFF. The bases are TGCGCCAGCAGCTCTACCGGGACAGGGTTAGGCGGGAGGCACACCGGGGAGCTGTTTTTT. With the portions outside the CDR3 filled from the reference TRBV5-1 and TRBJ2-2 genes, the complete variable region becomes KAGVTQTPRYLIKTRGQQVTLSCSPISGHRSVSWYQQTPGQGLQFLFEYFSETQRNKGNFPGRFSGRQFSNSRSEMNVSTLELGDSALYLCASSSTGTGLGGRHTGELFFGEGSRLTVL.